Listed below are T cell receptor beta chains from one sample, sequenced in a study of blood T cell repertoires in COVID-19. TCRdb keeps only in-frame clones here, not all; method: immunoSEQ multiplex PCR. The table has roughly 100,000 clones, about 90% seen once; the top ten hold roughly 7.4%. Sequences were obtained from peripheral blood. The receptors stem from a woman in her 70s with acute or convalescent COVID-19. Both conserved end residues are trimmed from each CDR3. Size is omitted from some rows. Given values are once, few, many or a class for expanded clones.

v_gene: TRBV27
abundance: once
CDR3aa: ATGDPEDYEQY

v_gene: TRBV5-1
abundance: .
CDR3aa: ASSRSLAGVYNEQF

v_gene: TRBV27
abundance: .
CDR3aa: ASRPTGTSGDYYEQY

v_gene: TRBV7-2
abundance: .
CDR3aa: ASSTSSGNQPQH

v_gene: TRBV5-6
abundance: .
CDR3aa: ASSLPGGYEQY

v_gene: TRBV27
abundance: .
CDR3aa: ASSKSGASLVTQY

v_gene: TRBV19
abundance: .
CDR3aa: ASSVTVQGAGYT

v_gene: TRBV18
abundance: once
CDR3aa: ASSPRTGNEQF

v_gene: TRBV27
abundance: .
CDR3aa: ASSFSHRQYGYT

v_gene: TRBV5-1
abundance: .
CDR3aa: ASRPPGLAGAYEQY

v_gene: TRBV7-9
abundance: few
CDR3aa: ASATANTEAF

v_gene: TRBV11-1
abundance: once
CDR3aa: ASSQGGTEAF

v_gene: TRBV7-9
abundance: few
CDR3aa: ASSLQENTEAF

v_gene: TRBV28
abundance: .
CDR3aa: ASSPTSGRAVDTQY

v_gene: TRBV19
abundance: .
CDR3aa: ASGRGTGVGEAF

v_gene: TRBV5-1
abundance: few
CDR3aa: ASSMDYPQQKNTEAF

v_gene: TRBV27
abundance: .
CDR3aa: ASRGGTGGFAGTQY

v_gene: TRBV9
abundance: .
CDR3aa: ASSVEGQFLYGYT

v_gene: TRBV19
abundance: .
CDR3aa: ASSGTPGNTIY

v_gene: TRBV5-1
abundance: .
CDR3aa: ASSVEAGDTQY

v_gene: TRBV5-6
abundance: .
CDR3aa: ASSSTDRAYGYT

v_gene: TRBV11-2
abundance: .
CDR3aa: ASSLWTDTDTQY

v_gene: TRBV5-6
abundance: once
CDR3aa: ASSLGQGYNSPLH

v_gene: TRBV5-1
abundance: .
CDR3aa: ASSSSGETQY

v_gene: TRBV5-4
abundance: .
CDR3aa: ASSLAGDRRTEKLF

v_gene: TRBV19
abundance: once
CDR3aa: ASSMQGNTEAF

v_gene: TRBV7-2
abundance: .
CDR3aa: ASSLELAGIGELF

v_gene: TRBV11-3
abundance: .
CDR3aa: ASSLDRNYGGGSSLSGELF

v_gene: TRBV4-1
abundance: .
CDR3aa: ASSQQKSSGRNEQY

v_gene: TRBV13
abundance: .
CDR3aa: ASSTDREGSGNTIY

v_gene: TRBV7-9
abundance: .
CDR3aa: ASSSSGAHYGYT